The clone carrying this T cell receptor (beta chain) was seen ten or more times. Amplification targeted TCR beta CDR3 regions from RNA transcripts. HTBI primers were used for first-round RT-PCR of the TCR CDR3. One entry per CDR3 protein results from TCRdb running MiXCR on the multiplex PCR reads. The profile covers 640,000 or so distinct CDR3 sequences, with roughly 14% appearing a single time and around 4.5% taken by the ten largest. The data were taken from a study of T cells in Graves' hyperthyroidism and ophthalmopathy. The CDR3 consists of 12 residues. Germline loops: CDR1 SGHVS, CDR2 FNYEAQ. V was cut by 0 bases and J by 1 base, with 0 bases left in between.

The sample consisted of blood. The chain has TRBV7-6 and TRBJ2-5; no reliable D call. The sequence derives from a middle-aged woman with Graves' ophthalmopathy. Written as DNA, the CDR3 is TGTGCCAGCAGCTTAGCCCAAGAGACCCAGTACTTC. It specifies CASSLAQETQYF.